Listed below are T cell receptor beta chains from one sample, sequenced in a study of beta chain features in type 1 diabetes. Produced via immunoSEQ multiplex PCR; TCRdb's table is partial and in-frame only. Here the sample spans fewer than 400,000 clones, 8% being singletons. Sequencing input: central memory CD4+ T cells from blood. The receptors stem from a young woman in good health. Each CDR3 is given with its conserved first and last residue. Each record gives: clone size, J gene, V gene, D gene, CDR3 DNA, CDR3 protein. A D gene is named only where the DNA matches it firmly. Rows give clone size only sometimes, using once, few, many, or a class for an expanded clone.

NA TRBJ1-4 TRBV5-1 NA TGCGCCAGCAGCTTGTTGCCAACTAATGAAAAACTGTTTTTT CASSLLPTNEKLFF
NA TRBJ2-5 TRBV9 NA TGTGCCAGCAGCGCGGGACCGGTGGTGGAGACCCAGTACTTC CASSAGPVVETQYF
NA TRBJ2-5 TRBV2 TRBD2 TGTGCCAGCAGTCACCGACTAGCGGGAGAAGAGACCCAGTACTTC CASSHRLAGEETQYF
many TRBJ2-1 TRBV14 TRBD2 TGTGCCAGCCGACTAGCGGGAGTTTGGAATGAGCAGTTCTTC CASRLAGVWNEQFF
NA TRBJ1-1 TRBV11-2 NA TGTGCCAGCAGCTTAGCGGGGACGAACACTGAAGCTTTCTTT CASSLAGTNTEAFF
NA TRBJ2-4 TRBV23-1 TRBD1 TGCGCCAGCAGTCAATCGTCCTTTACCTCCGGGACAGGGTTCGTACGGATTCAGTACTTC CASSQSSFTSGTGFVRIQYF
NA TRBJ2-1 TRBV28 NA TGTGCCAGCAGTTTCCTTTTAGGGGGAGGGGCCTACAATGAGCAGTTCTTC CASSFLLGGGAYNEQFF
few TRBJ1-2 TRBV6-5 NA TGTGCCAGCAGTTACGACAGATTGGGAGGGGGCTACACCTTC CASSYDRLGGGYTF
few TRBJ2-3 TRBV18 NA TGTGCCAGCTCACCACTACAGACCACAGATACGCAGTATTTT CASSPLQTTDTQYF
few TRBJ2-2 TRBV6-5 NA TGTGCCAGCAGTTACGCGGACTATCTCACCGGGGAGCTGTTTTTT CASSYADYLTGELFF
NA TRBJ1-5 TRBV5-1 TRBD1 TGCGCCAGCAGCTTATCAGGGGGAAATCAGCCCCAGCATTTT CASSLSGGNQPQHF
NA TRBJ1-4 TRBV7-2 NA TGTGCCAGCAGCTTAGCTTATCAAGGGGTTAATGAAAAACTGTTTTTT CASSLAYQGVNEKLFF
few TRBJ1-1 TRBV7-3 TRBD1 TGTGCCAGCAGCCCAGGAACAGGGGTCACTGAAGCTTTCTTT CASSPGTGVTEAFF
few TRBJ2-1 TRBV18 NA TGTGCCAGCTCCCAATACGGGGGGCAGCCCTCCTACAATGAGCAGTTCTTC CASSQYGGQPSYNEQFF
few TRBJ2-1 TRBV6-6 NA TGTGCCAGCAGTTCTAATACGGGAGTGGGCGGAAATGAGCAGTTCTTC CASSSNTGVGGNEQFF
NA TRBJ1-5 TRBV5-1 NA TGCGCCAGCAGCCCCGGAGCCGGAGAGGTCCGCCAGCCCCAGCATTTT CASSPGAGEVRQPQHF
many TRBJ2-3 TRBV20-1 NA TGCAGTGCACAGCGCTATACGCAGTATTTT CSAQRYTQYF
few TRBJ2-1 TRBV4-2 NA TGTGCCAGCAGCCAAGACGCCTGGTCCTACAATGAGCAGTTCTTC CASSQDAWSYNEQFF
NA TRBJ2-7 TRBV9 NA TGTGCCAGCAGCGTAGGCGGCCTACACTACGAGCAGTACTTC CASSVGGLHYEQYF
few TRBJ1-2 TRBV7-2 NA TGTGCCAGCAGCTTCGACAGGTCTAACTATGGCTACACCTTC CASSFDRSNYGYTF
NA TRBJ2-5 TRBV7-8 NA TGTGCCAGCAAGAACCGGGACGGACGCCAAGAGACCCAGTACTTC CASKNRDGRQETQYF
few TRBJ2-7 TRBV28 NA TGTGCCAGCAGGCCCTTCCGGAGCGGAGGGGTATCCTACGAGCAGTACTTC CASRPFRSGGVSYEQYF
few TRBJ2-7 TRBV6-5 TRBD2 TGTGCCAGCAGTTACTCACTAGCGGGAACGGGGTTCGAGCAGTACTTC CASSYSLAGTGFEQYF
few TRBJ2-7 TRBV18 NA TGTGCCAGCTCACTAATGGACAGCTCCTACGAGCAGTACTTC CASSLMDSSYEQYF
few TRBJ2-3 TRBV27 TRBD1 TGTGCCAGCAGTCCACAGGGGGGATTCACAGATACGCAGTATTTT CASSPQGGFTDTQYF
NA TRBJ2-7 TRBV21-1 NA TGTGCCAGCAGCAGAAGACAGGGGGGCCTCACAACCACCTACGAGCAGTACTTC CASSRRQGGLTTTYEQYF
few TRBJ2-7 TRBV4-3 NA TGCGCCAGCAGCCAAATGACAGGCCCCTACGAGCAGTACTTC CASSQMTGPYEQYF
few TRBJ2-3 TRBV11-2 TRBD2 TGTGCCAGCAGCTTGCTCGGGACTACCGGCTTTGCAGATACGCAGTATTTT CASSLLGTTGFADTQYF
NA TRBJ2-3 TRBV27 NA TGTGCCAGCAGTTTAAAACCGGGCACAGATACGCAGTATTTT CASSLKPGTDTQYF
NA TRBJ2-7 TRBV6-6 TRBD2 TGTGCCACGGGGGGGACTAGCGGACCACTCTACGAGCAGTACTTC CATGGTSGPLYEQYF
NA TRBJ2-3 TRBV9 NA TGTGCCAGCAGCGTAGACTCAGGAGATACGCAGTATTTT CASSVDSGDTQYF
many TRBJ1-2 TRBV19 TRBD1 TGTGCCAGTAGTATCTACTGGGGACAGGGGGCTTTGGGTTCTGGCTACACCTTC CASSIYWGQGALGSGYTF
few TRBJ2-7 TRBV5-1 TRBD1 TGCGCCAGCTCCCTGGTCGGGACAGGGGGCGCTTACGAGCAGTACTTC CASSLVGTGGAYEQYF
few TRBJ2-7 TRBV7-2 NA TGTGCCAGCAGCTTCGGGTTGGGCCACGAGCAGTACTTC CASSFGLGHEQYF
NA TRBJ1-2 TRBV7-2 NA TGTGCCAGCAGCTTGCTAGCTAACTATGGCTACACCTTC CASSLLANYGYTF
NA TRBJ2-7 TRBV15 TRBD2 TGTGCCACCAGCAGAACGGGAGGGACCTACGAGCAGTACTTC CATSRTGGTYEQYF
many TRBJ2-5 TRBV28 NA TGTGCCAGCAGACTACAGGGTCGTCAGACCCAGTACTTC CASRLQGRQTQYF
few TRBJ2-7 TRBV29-1 TRBD2 TGCAGCATTACGCGGCTAGCGGGGGCTTACGAGCAGTACTTC CSITRLAGAYEQYF
NA TRBJ1-1 TRBV7-9 NA TGTGCCAGCAGCTTGTGGGGGAACACTGAAGCTTTCTTT CASSLWGNTEAFF
NA TRBJ2-5 TRBV7-8 NA TGTGCCAGCAGCTTAAGCGGATCGTCGGGAAGGGGTGTGGGAGAGACCCAGTACTTC CASSLSGSSGRGVGETQYF
few TRBJ2-5 TRBV18 NA TGTGCCAGCTCACCATCGGGACAAGAGACCCAGTACTTC CASSPSGQETQYF
once TRBJ2-7 TRBV15 NA TGTGCCACCAGCAGAGACAGGGGCTTAAACCATGCCTACGAGCAGTACTTC CATSRDRGLNHAYEQYF
few TRBJ2-3 TRBV28 NA TGTGCCAGCAGCCATGGTGCAGGCGTTTCTAGCACAGATACGCAGTATTTT CASSHGAGVSSTDTQYF
NA TRBJ2-1 TRBV7-2 TRBD2 TGTGCCAGCAGCCGGACTGGGACTAGCGGATACAATGAGCAGTTCTTC CASSRTGTSGYNEQFF
few TRBJ2-2 TRBV18 NA TGTGCCAGCTCACCATCAGGAGGTCGAACCGGGGAGCTGTTTTTT CASSPSGGRTGELFF
many TRBJ2-7 TRBV10-3 NA TGTGCCATTCAGAAGGGACCTAACTACGAGCAGTACTTC CAIQKGPNYEQYF
NA TRBJ2-7 TRBV10-3 TRBD1 TGTGCCATCAGTCCGGGACAGGGGGCCCACGAGCAGTACTTC CAISPGQGAHEQYF
NA TRBJ1-2 TRBV7-9 NA TGTGCCAGCAGCTTATTGTCCGGGAGGTTAGTTGGAGGCTACACCTTC CASSLLSGRLVGGYTF
NA TRBJ2-7 TRBV5-4 NA TGTGCCAGCAGCCTTCGCTACGAGCAGTACTTC CASSLRYEQYF
many TRBJ1-2 TRBV14 NA TGTGCCAGCAGCCCTGGAGACGGCTACACCTTC CASSPGDGYTF
NA TRBJ2-2 TRBV19 NA TGTGCCAGTAGTATTTCGGCCCAGACGGCCGGGGAGCTGTTTTTT CASSISAQTAGELFF
NA TRBJ1-5 TRBV6-4 TRBD1 TGTGCCAGCACCTATGGAACAGGGGGCAATCAGCCCCAGCATTTT CASTYGTGGNQPQHF
NA TRBJ2-3 TRBV27 NA TGTGCCAGCAGTTTATATTCCTACACAGATACGCAGTATTTT CASSLYSYTDTQYF